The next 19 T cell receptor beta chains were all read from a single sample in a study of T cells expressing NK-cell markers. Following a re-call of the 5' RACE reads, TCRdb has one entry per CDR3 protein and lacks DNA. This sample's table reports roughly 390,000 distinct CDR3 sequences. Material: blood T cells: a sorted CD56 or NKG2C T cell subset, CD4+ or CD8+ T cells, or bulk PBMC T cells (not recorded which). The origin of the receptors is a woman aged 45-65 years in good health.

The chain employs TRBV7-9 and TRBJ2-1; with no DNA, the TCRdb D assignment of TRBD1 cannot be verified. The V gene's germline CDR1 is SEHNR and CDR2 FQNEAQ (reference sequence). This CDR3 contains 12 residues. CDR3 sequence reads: CASWGRDNEQFF.

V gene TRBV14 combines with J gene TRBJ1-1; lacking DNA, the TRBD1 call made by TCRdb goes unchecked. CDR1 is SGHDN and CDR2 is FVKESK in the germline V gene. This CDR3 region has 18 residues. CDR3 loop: CASSRLQGAGMVNTEAFF.

The CDR3 is CASSLGQGRDSYEQYF. The chain uses TRBV5-1 and TRBJ2-7; absent DNA, TCRdb's TRBD1 call cannot be checked. CDR1 and CDR2 (germline): SGHRS, YFSETQ. The CDR3 totals 16 residues.

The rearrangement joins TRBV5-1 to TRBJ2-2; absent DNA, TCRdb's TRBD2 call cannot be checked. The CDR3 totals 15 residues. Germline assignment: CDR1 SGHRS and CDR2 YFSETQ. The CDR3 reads CASSLTAGVDGELFF.

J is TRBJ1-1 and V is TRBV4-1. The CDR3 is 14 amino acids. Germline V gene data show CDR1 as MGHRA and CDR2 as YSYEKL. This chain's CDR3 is CASSQPMRGTEAFF.

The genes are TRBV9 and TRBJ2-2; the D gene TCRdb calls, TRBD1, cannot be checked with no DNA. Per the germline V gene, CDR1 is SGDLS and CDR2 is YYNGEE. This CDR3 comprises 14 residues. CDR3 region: CASSVNTGTGELFF.

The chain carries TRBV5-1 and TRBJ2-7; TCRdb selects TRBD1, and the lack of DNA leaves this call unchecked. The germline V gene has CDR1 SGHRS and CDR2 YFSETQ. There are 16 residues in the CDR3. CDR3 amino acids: CASSLEGQSVSPEQYF.

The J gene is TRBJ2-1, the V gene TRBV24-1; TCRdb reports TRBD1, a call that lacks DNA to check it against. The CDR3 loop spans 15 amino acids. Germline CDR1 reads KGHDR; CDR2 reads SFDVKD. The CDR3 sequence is CATSDTGRGANEQFF.

CDR3 loop: CASRVSGNNEKLFF. The genes are TRBV12-3 or TRBV12-4 and TRBJ1-4. There are 14 residues in the CDR3.

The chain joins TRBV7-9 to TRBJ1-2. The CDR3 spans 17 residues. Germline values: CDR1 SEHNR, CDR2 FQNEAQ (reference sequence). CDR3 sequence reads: CASSLAQSSSSRYGYTF.

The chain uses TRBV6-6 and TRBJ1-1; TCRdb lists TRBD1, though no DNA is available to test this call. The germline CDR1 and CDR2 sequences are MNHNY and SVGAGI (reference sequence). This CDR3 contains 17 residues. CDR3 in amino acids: CASSYSRDRGLNTEAFF.

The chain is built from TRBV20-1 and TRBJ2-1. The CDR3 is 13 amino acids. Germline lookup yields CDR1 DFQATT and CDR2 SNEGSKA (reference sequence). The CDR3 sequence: CSARVAANNEQFF.

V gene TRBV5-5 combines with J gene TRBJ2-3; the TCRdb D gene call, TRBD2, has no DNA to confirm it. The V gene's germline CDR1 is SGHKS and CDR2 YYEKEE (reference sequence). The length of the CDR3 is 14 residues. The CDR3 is CASSEEMRADTQYF.

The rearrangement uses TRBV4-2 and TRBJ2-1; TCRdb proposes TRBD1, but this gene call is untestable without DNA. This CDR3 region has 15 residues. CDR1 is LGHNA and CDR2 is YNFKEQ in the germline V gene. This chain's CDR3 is CASSQSPDTRYEQFF.

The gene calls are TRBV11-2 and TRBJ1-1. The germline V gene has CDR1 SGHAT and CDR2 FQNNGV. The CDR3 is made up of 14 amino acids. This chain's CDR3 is CASSLSGWASEAFF.

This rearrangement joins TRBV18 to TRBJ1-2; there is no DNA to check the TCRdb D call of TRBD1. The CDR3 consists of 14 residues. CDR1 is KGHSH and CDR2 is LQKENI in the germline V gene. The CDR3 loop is CASSPPTGHYGYTF.

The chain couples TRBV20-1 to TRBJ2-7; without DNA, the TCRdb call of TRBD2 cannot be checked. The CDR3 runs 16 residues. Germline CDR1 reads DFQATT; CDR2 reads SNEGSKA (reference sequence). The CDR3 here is CSARDREAETIYEQYF.

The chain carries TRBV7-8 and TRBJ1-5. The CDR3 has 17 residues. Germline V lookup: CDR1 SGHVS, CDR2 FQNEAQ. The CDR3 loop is CASSSHRLTTGNQPQHF.

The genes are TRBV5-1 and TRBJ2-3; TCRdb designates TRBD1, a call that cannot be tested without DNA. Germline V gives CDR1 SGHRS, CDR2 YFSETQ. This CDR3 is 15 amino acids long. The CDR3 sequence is CASSWKQGRTDTQYF.